The 25 T cell receptor beta chains listed next were all sequenced from one sample in a study of blood T cell repertoires in COVID-19. Sequencing was performed with immunoSEQ multiplex PCR; in TCRdb, only in-frame clones are kept and a portion is missing. Of about 260,000 clones listed, around 87% are singletons. Specimen: peripheral blood. These receptors were taken from a woman in her 40s who had recovered from COVID-19.

The genes are TRBV7-9 and TRBJ1-4; unclear D gene. The germline gives CDR1 SEHNR, CDR2 FQNEAQ (reference sequence). V dropped 4 bases and J dropped 7 bases, with 19 bases sitting between them. The CDR3 loop spans 16 amino acids. The CDR3 reads CASSSGMAKWAEKLFF. DNA of the CDR3: TGTGCCAGCAGCTCTGGAATGGCGAAGTGGGCTGAAAAACTGTTTTTT.

The rearrangement joins TRBV4-3 to TRBJ1-1, with D perhaps matching TRBD1 (5 bases). The CDR3 loop spans 14 amino acids. Germline V gene lookup returns CDR1 LGHNA and CDR2 YSLEER. The V and J ends lost 4 bases and 3 bases respectively, with 12 bases between them. DNA for the CDR3: TGCGCCAGCAGCCCAGCCAGACAGTACACTGAAGCTTTCTTT. It specifies CASSPARQYTEAFF.

J is TRBJ2-5 and V is TRBV9; TRBD1 matches at 9 bases. CDR3 length: 16 residues. Germline-derived CDR1 and CDR2 are SGDLS and YYNGEE. The V gene end was trimmed by 4 bases and the J gene end by 4 bases; junction bases not matched to a gene: 11. Written as DNA, the CDR3 is TGTGCCAGCAGCCCCCGGGGGACAGGGATAGGAGAGACCCAGTACTTC. It is translated as CASSPRGTGIGETQYF.

The chain combines TRBV30 with TRBJ2-3; D gene ambiguous. Germline CDR1 GTSNPN, CDR2 SVGIG (reference sequence). Trimming shortened V by 3 bases and J by 0 bases, and 7 bases separated the two germline ends. The CDR3 has 13 amino acids. For the CDR3, the DNA is TGTGCCTGGAGGGCGGTCAGCACAGATACGCAGTATTTT. Residues: CAWRAVSTDTQYF.

This chain joins TRBV19 and TRBJ1-2; D not certain. V was clipped by 1 base and J by 8 bases, with 11 bases between them. The germline V gene encodes CDR1 LNHDA and CDR2 SQIVND (reference sequence). This CDR3 region has 13 residues. This CDR3 reads CASSIAGYNGYTF. The CDR3 DNA sequence: TGTGCCAGTAGTATAGCAGGCTATAACGGCTACACCTTC. The variable domain in full, completed from reference TRBV19 and TRBJ1-2, reads DGGITQSPKYLFRKEGQNVTLSCEQNLNHDAMYWYRQDPGQGLRLIYYSQIVNDFQKGDIAEGYSVSREKKESFPLTVTSAQKNPTAFYLCASSIAGYNGYTFGSGTRLTVV.

This clone was picked up one time. The chain recombines TRBV27 with TRBJ1-1; D may be TRBD1 (5 bases). CDR3 length equals 14 residues. Trimming removed 0 bases from V and 7 bases from J, with 12 bases in between. The germline CDR1 and CDR2 sequences are MNHEY and SMNVEV (reference sequence). The CDR3 sequence: CASSLSGQLYEAFF. In DNA form, the CDR3 reads TGTGCCAGCAGTTTATCGGGGCAGTTATATGAAGCTTTCTTT.

The V call is TRBV27, the J call TRBJ2-3, with 10 bases fitting TRBD2. The CDR3 runs 16 residues. Germline trimming cut 0 bases from V and 6 bases from J; bases unmatched to any gene: 6. Germline CDR1 MNHEY, CDR2 SMNVEV (reference sequence). The CDR3 region is CASSLSSGGARDTQYF. CDR3 coding DNA: TGTGCCAGCAGTTTATCCAGCGGGGGGGCGAGGGATACGCAGTATTTT.

V is TRBV20-1 and J is TRBJ2-7, with a possible D match to TRBD1 (6 bases). Germline loops: CDR1 DFQATT, CDR2 SNEGSKA (reference sequence). Trimming removed 4 bases at V and 5 bases at J, with 9 bases between. This CDR3 is 11 amino acids long. CDR3 nucleotides: TGCAGTGCTAACAGGGTAAACGAGCAGTACTTC. It yields the protein CSANRVNEQYF.

The rearrangement uses TRBV6-1 and TRBJ2-1, with D perhaps matching TRBD1 (6 bases). V was cut by 1 base and J by 8 bases, with 15 bases left in between. Looked up from germline, CDR1 is MNHNS and CDR2 is SASEGT. This CDR3 has 15 residues. The CDR3 spells CASSEGWGQAHEQFF. The CDR3 coding sequence is TGTGCCAGCAGTGAAGGGTGGGGGCAGGCCCATGAGCAGTTCTTC.

The J gene is TRBJ2-3, the V gene TRBV11-3; perhaps TRBD2 as D (6 bases). Germline values: CDR1 SGHNT, CDR2 YENEEA. The CDR3 consists of 15 residues. V was cut by 4 bases and J by 6 bases, with 17 bases left in between. The CDR3 nucleotides read TGTGCCAGCAGCTCGGGACGCTACCGGGGGGATACGCAGTATTTT. Its protein is CASSSGRYRGDTQYF.

A word on this clone: The junction departs from germline at one end; a sequencing error may be responsible. The genes are TRBV5-1 and TRBJ1-1, with D hard to call. The germline CDR1 and CDR2 sequences are SGHRS and YFSETQ. This CDR3 is built from 13 residues. The chain's CDR3 is CASSLVGNSEAFF. In DNA, the CDR3 is TGCGCCAGCAGCTTGGTGGGTAACAGTGAAGCTTTCTTT.

Remarks on this clone: The junction departs from germline at one end; a sequencing error may be responsible. The rearrangement uses TRBV18 and TRBJ2-7, with 9 bases lining up with TRBD1. The CDR3 consists of 13 residues. Looked up from germline, CDR1 is KGHSH and CDR2 is LQKENI. CDR3 DNA: TGTGCCAGCTCACCGGGGACAGGGAACGAGGAGTACTTC. It is translated as CASSPGTGNEEYF.

The J gene is TRBJ1-3, the V gene TRBV5-8; D not resolved. Germline V lookup: CDR1 SGHTS, CDR2 YDEGEE. CDR3 length: 13 residues. V lost 2 bases, J lost 4 bases, and 7 bases lay in between. The CDR3 DNA reads as TGTGCCAGCAGCTTCGGACTCGGAAACACCATATATTTT. It encodes CASSFGLGNTIYF.

As to this clone: This specimen includes other DNA sequences encoding the same CDR3. V is TRBV9 and J is TRBJ1-2; D perhaps matches TRBD1 (6 bases). From germline, CDR1 is SGDLS and CDR2 YYNGEE. V lost 2 bases, J lost 2 bases, and 7 bases lay in between. The CDR3 length is 13 residues. In nucleotides, the CDR3 is TGTGCCAGCAGCGTTGGACAGAACTATGGCTACACCTTC. Its translation is CASSVGQNYGYTF.

This clone was seen once. The chain combines TRBV3-1 (or the pseudogene TRBV3-2) with TRBJ2-2, with D perhaps TRBD1 (6 bases). The germline CDR1 and CDR2 sequences are LGHDT and YNNKEL (reference sequence). CDR3 length: 15 residues. Trimming took off 8 bases at V and 1 base at J, with 14 bases between the two ends. CDR3 coding DNA: TGTGCCAGCCGACCGCCGACAGGGAACACCGGGGAGCTGTTTTTT. This gives the protein CASRPPTGNTGELFF.

CDR3 in DNA: TGTGCCAGCAGCTTGGGGCGGGGGAGAAAGGAGTATGGCTACACCTTC. Translation: CASSLGRGRKEYGYTF. This sequence joins TRBV5-6 and TRBJ1-2, with a tentative D call TRBD1 (5 bases). The V end lost 0 bases, the J end lost 5 bases, and 17 bases lay between the germline ends. There are 16 residues in the CDR3. In germline, CDR1 is SGHDT, CDR2 YYEEEE.

The V and J genes are TRBV3-1 (or the pseudogene TRBV3-2) and TRBJ2-1; no firm D call. Germline V gives CDR1 LGHDT, CDR2 YNNKEL (reference sequence). V lost 6 bases and J lost 8, with 8 bases in between. CDR3 length equals 11 residues. CDR3 nucleotide sequence: TGTGCCAGCAGTTCAGGCGATGAGCAGTTCTTC. Its protein product is CASSSGDEQFF.

This sequence joins TRBV11-2 and TRBJ1-2, with a possible D match to TRBD1 (5 bases). The CDR3 runs 13 residues. Trimming pared 6 bases from V and 4 bases from J, leaving 12 bases between. The germline V gene encodes CDR1 SGHAT and CDR2 FQNNGV. The CDR3 DNA reads as TGTGCCAGCAGTCCTAGGGGTGCCTATGGCTACACCTTC. This codes for CASSPRGAYGYTF.

The chain couples TRBV6-6 to TRBJ1-1; D is unresolved. Deletions cut 6 bases from V and 2 bases from J, with 13 bases between. Germline CDR1 MNHNY, CDR2 SVGAGI (reference sequence). The CDR3 runs 14 residues. The CDR3 loop is CASSSGRTNTEAFF. In DNA, the CDR3 is TGTGCCAGCAGCAGCGGACGGACCAACACTGAAGCTTTCTTT.

The CDR3: CASSFDTSSTEAFF. The CDR3 DNA reads as TGTGCCAGCAGCTTCGATACATCCTCCACTGAAGCTTTCTTT. The chain uses TRBV11-2 and TRBJ1-1; D unresolved. V lost 3 bases, J lost 4 bases, and 12 bases lay in between. The germline V gene encodes CDR1 SGHAT and CDR2 FQNNGV. CDR3 length equals 14 residues.

This chain connects TRBV9 to TRBJ1-4; possible D gene TRBD1, 6 bases. Germline loops: CDR1 SGDLS, CDR2 YYNGEE. Trimming stripped 0 bases from V and 0 bases from J, with 9 bases between. The CDR3 covers 16 residues. The CDR3 bases are TGTGCCAGCAGCGTAGGAAGGACAGCAACTAATGAAAAACTGTTTTTT. Residues: CASSVGRTATNEKLFF.

The V call is TRBV4-3, the J call TRBJ2-3; a weak D match, TRBD2 (5 bases). The germline V and J ends were trimmed by 8 bases and 2 bases, with 11 bases remaining between them. The germline V gene has CDR1 LGHNA and CDR2 YSLEER. The CDR3 has 13 amino acids. The CDR3 is CASRRVDTDTQYF. The CDR3 nucleotides read TGCGCCAGCCGGCGGGTAGACACAGATACGCAGTATTTT.

This chain uses TRBV20-1 with TRBJ1-1; unclear D gene. Trimming pared 6 bases from V and 3 bases from J, leaving 8 bases between. The CDR3 loop spans 11 amino acids. Germline V gene lookup returns CDR1 DFQATT and CDR2 SNEGSKA (reference sequence). The CDR3 nucleotides are TGCAGTGCCGGCGGGGACACTGAAGCTTTCTTT. Protein: CSAGGDTEAFF.

This chain uses TRBV9 with TRBJ2-3; 10 positions match TRBD2. From germline, CDR1 is SGDLS and CDR2 YYNGEE. V shed 0 bases, J shed 2 bases, and the junction held 6 bases outside the gene matches. CDR3 size: 17 residues. The CDR3, as DNA: TGTGCCAGCAGCGTAGGTTTCGGACTAGCGGCCACAGATACGCAGTATTTT. Protein product: CASSVGFGLAATDTQYF. Full variable domain (missing parts from reference TRBV9 and TRBJ2-3): DSGVTQTPKHLITATGQRVTLRCSPRSGDLSVYWYQQSLDQGLQFLIQYYNGEERAKGNILERFSAQQFPDLHSELNLSSLELGDSALYFCASSVGFGLAATDTQYFGPGTRLTVL.

This clone was found once. The chain links TRBV10-3 to TRBJ2-5; tentative D call: TRBD1 (6 bases). Trimming removed 4 bases at V and 5 bases at J, with 14 bases between. Germline CDR1 reads ENHRY; CDR2 reads SYGVKD. CDR3 length: 14 amino acids. Here the CDR3 DNA reads TGTGCCATCAGTGCAAGGGGGAAGGAGGAGACCCAGTACTTC. Translation: CAISARGKEETQYF.